The 5 T cell receptor beta chains below were found in one sample sequenced in a study of T-cell reconstitution after alpha-beta-depleted transplantation in children. Unique molecular identifiers tagged the TCRbeta library. TCRdb independently ran MiXCR on the PCR reads; one entry per CDR3 protein. In the table there are fewer than 1 million distinct CDR3 sequences, about 16% of which are singletons. The source material was PBMCs, mostly from graft donor cells, sampled 360 days after TCRalphabeta/CD19-depleted stem cell transplant. The receptors shown here come from a male patient aged 5 to 17 who had a stem cell transplant for acute lymphoblastic leukemia, so the T cells may come from the graft donor.

This sequence joins TRBV12-3 or TRBV12-4 and TRBJ2-7; 8 bases map to TRBD2. Germline trimming cut 6 bases from V and 3 bases from J; bases unmatched to any gene: 19. The CDR3 has 18 residues. The CDR3 DNA reads TGTGCCAGCAGGGGCCTAGGGCCCACAAGCGGGAGTTTCTACGAGCAGTACTTC. Translated: CASRGLGPTSGSFYEQYF.

In its sample, this clonotype was seen a few times. The V gene is TRBV11-1, the J gene TRBJ2-3; the D gene is possibly TRBD2 (5 bases). This CDR3 region has 18 residues. With 1 base removed from V and 7 bases from J, the gap between germline ends came to 24 bases. CDR1 and CDR2 from the germline V gene are SGHAT and FQDESV (reference sequence). The CDR3 region has the DNA TGTGCCAGCAGCTTAGGCCCCCGTTTTAGGCAGCCCGGGAATACGCAGTATTTT. Translated, it gives CASSLGPRFRQPGNTQYF.

This clonotype has more than one count but fewer than ten. V is TRBV29-1 and J is TRBJ1-4, with unresolved D. Germline V gene sequence: CDR1 SQVTM, CDR2 ANQGSEA. CDR3 length: 14 residues. V shed 2 bases and J shed 2 bases, with 9 bases lying between them. CDR3: CSVEPTLTNEKLFF. In DNA form, the CDR3 reads TGCAGCGTTGAACCGACACTCACTAATGAAAAACTGTTTTTT.

The chain has TRBV7-9 and TRBJ2-7; D remains ambiguous. Trimming removed 2 bases at V and 6 bases at J, with 14 bases between. The CDR3 covers 14 residues. Per germline, CDR1 SEHNR and CDR2 FQNEAQ (reference sequence). CDR3: CASSLSSGSSEQYF. CDR3 nucleotides: TGTGCCAGCAGCTTAAGTAGTGGGTCCAGCGAGCAGTACTTC.

This clonotype was picked up many times. This rearrangement joins TRBV6-5 to TRBJ2-7; D is uncertain. The CDR3 is made up of 15 amino acids. Per the germline V gene, CDR1 is MNHEY and CDR2 is SVGAGI. The V end lost 1 base, the J end lost 0 bases, and 10 bases lay between the germline ends. The CDR3 spells CASSYFDGVSYEQYF. In nucleotides, the CDR3 is TGTGCCAGCAGTTACTTCGACGGTGTCTCCTACGAGCAGTACTTC.